This is a list of T cell receptor beta chains from one sample in a study of T-cell reconstitution after alpha-beta-depleted transplantation in children. TCRdb used MiXCR to reprocess the PCR reads, holding one entry per CDR3 protein. This table holds hundreds of thousands of distinct CDR3 sequences, over 9.5% found once. The specimen comprised PBMCs, sampled before TCRalphabeta/CD19-depleted stem cell transplant. The receptors here all came from a child under 10 years old with inherited bone marrow failure, due to receive a stem cell transplant. Each CDR3 is given with its conserved first and last residue.

J: TRBJ2-7
V: TRBV12-3/TRBV12-4
CDR3: CASSPSSGPSYEQYF

J: TRBJ2-1
V: TRBV4-3
CDR3: CASSLINGVDQFF

J: TRBJ1-1
V: TRBV21-1
CDR3: CASSKGIGDGGTEAFF

J: TRBJ1-1
V: TRBV28
CDR3: CASSSRRLRDTEAFF

J: TRBJ1-4
V: TRBV29-1
CDR3: CSVGEDLANEKLFF

J: TRBJ1-1
V: TRBV7-2
CDR3: CASSLTETITEAFF

J: TRBJ2-1
V: TRBV20-1
CDR3: CSARGGGAHDNEQFF

J: TRBJ1-1
V: TRBV5-6
CDR3: CPTGSQDWTTEAFF

J: TRBJ2-3
V: TRBV28
CDR3: CASSPPETSVATDTQYF

J: TRBJ1-2
V: TRBV30
CDR3: CAFSPWVYGYTF

J: TRBJ2-1
V: TRBV2
CDR3: CASSGKREPDEQFF

J: TRBJ1-6
V: TRBV7-2
CDR3: CASSLSLSNSPLHF

J: TRBJ2-7
V: TRBV27
CDR3: CASSFIPGSVYEQYF

J: TRBJ2-2
V: TRBV6-2/TRBV6-3
CDR3: CASSSLAGVGGELFF

J: TRBJ2-1
V: TRBV12-3/TRBV12-4
CDR3: CASSFSGPSPIDEQFF

J: TRBJ2-3
V: TRBV29-1
CDR3: CSVEGEQGALTDTQYF

J: TRBJ1-4
V: TRBV20-1
CDR3: CSASVGQTEKLFF

J: TRBJ1-2
V: TRBV28
CDR3: CASSYGNGYTF

J: TRBJ1-1
V: TRBV3-1
CDR3: CASSQIPRRGTEAFF

J: TRBJ2-7
V: TRBV10-3
CDR3: CAISEDRRGSYEQYF

J: TRBJ2-2
V: TRBV12-3/TRBV12-4
CDR3: CASSLRSIAAGELFF

J: TRBJ2-1
V: TRBV27
CDR3: CASSLDIVSSYNEQFF

J: TRBJ2-7
V: TRBV27
CDR3: CASSSNRGQYEQYF

J: TRBJ2-1
V: TRBV7-2
CDR3: CASSPRLAGGYNEQFF